The following is a T cell receptor beta chain sequence with its context. Its antigen is still unknown. This entry is derived from a study of CD8 T cells in Susac syndrome. Study-wide results and caveats: Individuals included in the TCR sequencing and HLA analysis were acknowledged by the study to be relatively few in number.

When the RNA was reverse transcribed, random hexamers were used with an input of roughly 0.5 to 1 ug. Amplification of TCR beta CDR3 used immunoSEQ multiplex PCR across 54 Vbeta and 13 Jbeta. One entry per CDR3 protein results from TCRdb running MiXCR on the immunoSEQ multiplex PCR reads. The sample holds about 300,000 distinct CDR3 sequences; about 82% are singletons and the top ten take around 0.2%. TCR beta sequencing covered blood CD8+ and CD4+ T cells. The patients who served as multiple sclerosis controls were treatment-naive and had stable or active relapsing-remitting disease that fulfilled the revised McDonald criteria. Between the trimmed V and J ends, which lost 5 bases and 8 bases, there was a span of 28 bases. The CDR3 contains 18 residues. Looked up from germline, CDR1 is SEHNR and CDR2 is FQNEAQ (reference sequence).

Sample: CD8+ T cells from PBMCs. The genes are TRBV7-9 and TRBJ2-4, with D maybe TRBD1 (7 bases). The TCR was taken from a human donor with multiple sclerosis. DNA of the CDR3: TGTGCCAGCAGCCATACTACCGCCGACAGGGAGGAGAAGGACATTCAGTACTTC. Its protein is CASSHTTADREEKDIQYF.